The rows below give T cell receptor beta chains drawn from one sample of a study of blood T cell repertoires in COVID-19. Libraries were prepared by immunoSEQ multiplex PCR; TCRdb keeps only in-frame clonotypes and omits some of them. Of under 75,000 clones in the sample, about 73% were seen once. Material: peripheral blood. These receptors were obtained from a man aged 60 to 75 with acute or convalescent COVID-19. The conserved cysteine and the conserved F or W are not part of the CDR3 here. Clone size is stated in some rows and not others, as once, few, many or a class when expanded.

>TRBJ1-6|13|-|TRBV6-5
ASSTNRVLDSPLH
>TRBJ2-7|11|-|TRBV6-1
ASSELQVREQY
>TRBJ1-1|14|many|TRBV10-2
ASSDSLTGGDTEAF
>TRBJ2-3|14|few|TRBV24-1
ATSSPPSGRTDTQY
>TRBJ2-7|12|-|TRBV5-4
ASSLRTGAYEQY
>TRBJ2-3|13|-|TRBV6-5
ASSYGGKTVDTQY
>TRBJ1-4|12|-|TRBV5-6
ASSQQGLNEKLF
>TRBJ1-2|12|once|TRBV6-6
ASRINRGGYGYT
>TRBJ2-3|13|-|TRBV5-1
ASSLGGSGADTQY
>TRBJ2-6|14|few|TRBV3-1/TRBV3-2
ASSQEGGSGANVLT
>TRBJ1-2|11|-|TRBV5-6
ASSRDRFHGYT
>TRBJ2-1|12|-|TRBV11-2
ASSQQGGTGEQF
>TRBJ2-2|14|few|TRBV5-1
ATALNTAGEVGELF
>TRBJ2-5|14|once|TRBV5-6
ASSSRTGTVQETQY
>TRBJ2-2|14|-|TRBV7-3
ASSLDGRAHTGELF
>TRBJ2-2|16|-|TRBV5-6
ASTVIMGQGMNTGELF
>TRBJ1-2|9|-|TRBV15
ATSRGDGYT
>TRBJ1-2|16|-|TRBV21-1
ASSKDGQPIRLSYGYT
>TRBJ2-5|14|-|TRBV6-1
ASSADNAAFQETQY
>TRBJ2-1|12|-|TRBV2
ASRSTGGRNEQF
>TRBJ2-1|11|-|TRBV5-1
ASSPEGQNEQF
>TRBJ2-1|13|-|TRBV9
ASSVGDNSYNEQF
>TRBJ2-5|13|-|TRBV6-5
ASSYRPRGQETQY
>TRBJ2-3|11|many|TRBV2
ASSESLPDTQY
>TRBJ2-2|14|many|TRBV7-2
ASSPAPGTNTGELF
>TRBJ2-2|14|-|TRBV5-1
ASSTQGAQNTGELF
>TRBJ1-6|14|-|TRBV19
ASSLVHGQLSSPLH